Sequencing of this TCR beta chain was carried out in a study of neoadjuvant anti-PD-1 for oral cavity cancer. Study-wide results and caveats: After neoadjuvant nivolumab, PBMC T cell clonality was significantly higher in non-responders than responders. With three patients per group, TCR findings need larger cohorts.

Data came from immunoSEQ multiplex PCR; TCRdb stores just in-frame clones and leaves some out. The sample lists 63,000 or so clones; 70% to 90% were seen once. The V and J ends lost 4 bases and 2 bases, in that order; junction bases with no gene match: 3. The CDR3 sequence is 15 residues long. Germline loops: CDR1 SNHLY, CDR2 FYNNEI. Note on this clone: Antigen unknown.

Stated time point: after neoadjuvant nivolumab, at surgical resection. The patients had HPV-negative, locally advanced oral cavity squamous cell carcinoma. This sequence originates from a person aged 40 to 85 with oral cavity squamous cell carcinoma. Sequencing used PBMCs, obtained after nivolumab (anti-PD-1) treatment. The V call is TRBV2, the J call TRBJ2-3, with 10 bases matching TRBD2. The CDR3, as DNA: TGTGCCAGCAGTGGACTAGCGGGCCTCACAGATACGCAGTATTTT. It encodes CASSGLAGLTDTQYF.